The TCR beta chain under discussion was sequenced for a study of tumor-infiltrating lymphocytes in primary liver carcinoma. General study points: A significantly higher top-250-clone fraction was found in tumors than in blood (p = 0.039). Relative to tumor region pairs, the tumor-adjacent and tumor-blood pairs showed overlap that was lower.

Remarks on this clonotype: Its antigen is currently unknown. One end of the junction does not line up with germline, which may come from a read error.

A primer matching the constant region was used to make TCR beta cDNA from approximately 500 ng of total RNA. Three nested multiplex PCR rounds, a slightly modified ARM-PCR, produced the libraries for TCR beta. Running 10 cycles apiece, the first two PCR rounds relied on TRBV1-TRBV30 forward primers together with a C-beta reverse primer. In TCRdb, the multiplex PCR reads were re-called with MiXCR into one record per CDR3 protein. The table lists 95,000 to 150,000 distinct CDR3 sequences, 60% to 70% of them singletons. Germline CDR1 is MNHEY and CDR2 is SVGAGI. The CDR3 is made up of 13 amino acids. Investigators took RNA and DNA out together from 20-30 mg of unsorted bulk tissue. Over 80% of the cells in every tumor sample were viable tumor cells.

This sequence joins TRBV6-5 and TRBJ1-1; D remains unclear. The sequencing sample was made of liver tumor tissue from sampling region 1. The sample's subset: tumor region T1, superior pole. The origin of this receptor is a woman in her sixties with primary liver carcinoma and hepatitis B virus infection. CDR3: CARSYRGPTETFF. CDR3 in DNA: TGTGCCAGGAGTTACCGAGGGCCCACTGAAACTTTCTTT.